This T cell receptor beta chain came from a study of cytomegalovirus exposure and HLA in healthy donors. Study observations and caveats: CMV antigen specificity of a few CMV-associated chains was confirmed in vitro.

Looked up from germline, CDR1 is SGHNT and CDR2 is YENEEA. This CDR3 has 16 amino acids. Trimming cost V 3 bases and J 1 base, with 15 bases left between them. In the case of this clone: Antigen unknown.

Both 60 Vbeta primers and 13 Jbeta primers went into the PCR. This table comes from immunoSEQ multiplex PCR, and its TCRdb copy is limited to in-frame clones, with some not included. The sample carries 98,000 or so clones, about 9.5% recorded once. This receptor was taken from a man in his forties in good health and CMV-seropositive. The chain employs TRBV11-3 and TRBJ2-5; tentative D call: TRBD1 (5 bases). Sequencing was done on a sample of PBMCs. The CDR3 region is CASSLGQTRVQETQYF. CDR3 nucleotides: TGTGCCAGCAGCTTGGGGCAGACTCGGGTCCAAGAGACCCAGTACTTC.